Below are 32 T cell receptor beta chains sequenced from a single sample in a study of CD8+ T cells in alopecia areata. Extracted RNA was reverse transcribed into cDNA, the sequencing template. Profiling relied on immunoSEQ multiplex PCR, and the TCRdb table lists in-frame clones only, not all of them. The table includes roughly 130,000 clones, around 50% detected once. The specimen comprised CD4+ T cells sorted from blood, sampled at week 0. These receptors were obtained from a human donor with alopecia areata.

The chain uses TRBV7-8 and TRBJ1-2; 7 nucleotides align to TRBD1. Germline CDR1 is SGHVS and CDR2 is FQNEAQ. There are 15 residues in the CDR3. V dropped 3 bases and J dropped 4; count of bases not matched to a gene: 8. The CDR3 spells CASSLEGAGPYGYTF. The CDR3, as DNA: TGTGCCAGCAGCTTGGAGGGGGCGGGTCCCTATGGCTACACCTTC.

This chain joins TRBV4-1 and TRBJ2-7; D is uncertain. From germline, CDR1 is MGHRA and CDR2 YSYEKL. Trimming removed 1 base from V and 1 base from J, with 23 bases in between. This CDR3 region has 19 residues. For the CDR3, the DNA is TGCGCCAGCAGCCAAGTTACGGGCCTAGGTCTTAAGTCGTCCTACGAGCAGTACTTC. This sequence encodes CASSQVTGLGLKSSYEQYF.

V usage is TRBV28 and J usage is TRBJ2-4; D is ambiguous. The V gene's germline CDR1 is MDHEN and CDR2 SYDVKM. V gave up 4 bases and J gave up 3 bases, with 16 bases separating them. The CDR3 is 16 amino acids. CDR3 in DNA: TGTGCCAGCAGTTACCGTGCCAGGATGGTCAAAAACATTCAGTACTTC. Translating gives CASSYRARMVKNIQYF.

V is TRBV2 and J is TRBJ2-7, with 8 bases aligning to TRBD1. V dropped 6 bases and J dropped 4; count of bases not matched to a gene: 8. Looked up from germline, CDR1 is SNHLY and CDR2 is FYNNEI. The CDR3 contains 14 residues. The CDR3 is CASRLGQGQYEQYF. In DNA form, the CDR3 reads TGTGCCAGCAGATTAGGACAGGGACAATACGAGCAGTACTTC.

The V call is TRBV2, the J call TRBJ2-5; possible D gene TRBD1, 5 bases. Germline V gene lookup returns CDR1 SNHLY and CDR2 FYNNEI. Trimming cost V 6 bases and J 5 bases, with 13 bases left between them. The CDR3 contains 13 residues. The CDR3 nucleotides are TGTGCCAGCAGATGGACAAGGTTCGAGACCCAGTACTTC. Its translation is CASRWTRFETQYF.

This clone was counted a few times. The chain combines TRBV7-4 with TRBJ1-3, with 7 bases aligning to TRBD1. This CDR3 is built from 16 residues. CDR1 and CDR2 from the germline V gene are SGHVT and SQSDAQ. V shed 5 bases, J shed 5 bases, and the junction held 12 bases outside the gene matches. This CDR3 is CASSGLRQGRRNTIYF. The CDR3 coding sequence is TGTGCCAGCAGCGGACTCAGACAGGGCAGGCGAAACACCATATATTTT.

J is TRBJ2-5 and V is TRBV25-1, with unresolved D. In germline, CDR1 is MGHDK, CDR2 SYGVNS. This CDR3 is built from 13 residues. With 3 bases removed from V and 5 bases from J, the gap between germline ends came to 10 bases. The CDR3 is CASSDRVGETQYF. The CDR3, as DNA: TGTGCCAGCAGTGATCGCGTAGGGGAGACCCAGTACTTC.

The genes are TRBV5-1 and TRBJ1-2, with 11 bases that match TRBD1. Germline CDR1 and CDR2: SGHRS and YFSETQ. CDR3 size: 16 residues. The J segment lost 5 bases and the V segment lost 5 bases, leaving 11 bases of the junction unmatched. CDR3 amino acids: CASRPISGQGVYGYTF. The DNA for the CDR3 is TGCGCCAGCAGACCCATATCGGGACAGGGGGTTTATGGCTACACCTTC.

This clone was counted a few times. V gene TRBV4-2 combines with J gene TRBJ1-5, with 8 positions matching TRBD1. The junction had 7 bases not matched to a gene; V was cut back by 4 bases and J by 5 bases. The CDR3 covers 15 residues. CDR1 is LGHNA, CDR2 YNFKEQ, per germline. Here the CDR3 DNA reads TGTGCCAGCAGCCGCGGGACAGGTCGGGATCAGCCCCAGCATTTT. The encoded protein is CASSRGTGRDQPQHF.

This rearrangement joins TRBV29-1 to TRBJ2-7; weak D call: TRBD1 (5 bases). CDR1 and CDR2 from the germline V gene are SQVTM and ANQGSEA. V was clipped by 4 bases and J by 8 bases, with 15 bases between them. The CDR3 contains 12 residues. The CDR3 region is CSVVVDTAQQYF. The CDR3 nucleotides are TGCAGCGTTGTAGTGGACACAGCCCAGCAGTACTTC.

The chain recombines TRBV7-2 with TRBJ2-7, with D unresolved. The CDR3 contains 13 residues. CDR1 SGHTA and CDR2 FQGNSA come from the germline V gene. V was shortened by 9 bases and J by 2 bases, with 14 bases between the two germline ends. CDR3 amino acids: CASRTAAPYEQYF. Here the CDR3 DNA reads TGTGCCAGTAGAACGGCAGCTCCCTACGAGCAGTACTTC.

The rearrangement joins TRBV19 to TRBJ2-6; D might be TRBD1 (5 bases). V dropped 7 bases and J dropped 4 bases, with 11 bases sitting between them. This CDR3 is 14 amino acids long. Germline V lookup: CDR1 LNHDA, CDR2 SQIVND (reference sequence). The CDR3 is CASTIRVGANVLTF. As DNA, the CDR3 is TGTGCCAGTACTATCAGGGTCGGGGCCAACGTCCTGACTTTC.

The gene calls are TRBV7-6 and TRBJ1-4; D uncertain. The V gene's germline CDR1 is SGHVS and CDR2 FNYEAQ. The CDR3 is 16 amino acids. V shed 5 bases and J shed 4 bases, with 17 bases lying between them. CDR3 DNA sequence: TGTGCCAGCAGCCCCGCGGTCACAGTCTTTAATGAAAAACTGTTTTTT. It encodes CASSPAVTVFNEKLFF. Combining the CDR3 with reference TRBV7-6 and TRBJ1-4 gives the whole variable domain GAGVSQSPRYKVTKRGQDVALRCDPISGHVSLYWYRQALGQGPEFLTYFNYEAQQDKSGLPNDRFSAERPEGSISTLTIQRTEQRDSAMYRCASSPAVTVFNEKLFFGSGTQLSVL.

DNA for the CDR3: TGTGCCAGCAGCTTGCGGAACACTGAAGCTTTCTTT. It is translated as CASSLRNTEAFF. The chain links TRBV13 to TRBJ1-1; D gene ambiguous. The CDR3 extends over 12 amino acids. Trimming took off 3 bases at V and 1 base at J, with 3 bases between the two ends. Germline V gives CDR1 PRHDT, CDR2 FYEKMQ (reference sequence).

A few counts support this clone. The chain employs TRBV27 and TRBJ2-1, with 9 nucleotides matching TRBD1. The CDR3 length is 18 residues. Looked up from germline, CDR1 is MNHEY and CDR2 is SMNVEV (reference sequence). The ends lost 5 bases at V and 9 bases at J; junction bases unmatched: 20. The CDR3 here is CASSKVVMGGTGSSEQFF. CDR3 nucleotide sequence: TGTGCCAGCAGTAAAGTAGTTATGGGCGGGACAGGGTCTTCTGAGCAGTTCTTC.

This chain links TRBV29-1 with TRBJ2-3; D is ambiguous. Germline V CDR1 and CDR2: SQVTM, ANQGSEA. The CDR3 consists of 12 residues. V was shortened by 3 bases and J by 1 base, with 5 bases between the two germline ends. CDR3 in DNA: TGCAGCGTTGAGCCGGGCACAGATACGCAGTATTTT. It translates to CSVEPGTDTQYF.

The chain recombines TRBV9 with TRBJ2-1; 8 bases agree with TRBD2. CDR1 is SGDLS, CDR2 YYNGEE, per germline. Trimming at V came to 0 bases and at J to 5 bases, leaving 10 bases not matched to a gene. There are 17 residues in the CDR3. The CDR3 nucleotides are TGTGCCAGCAGCGTAGCGGGCAGCGGGAGTATCGACAATGAGCAGTTCTTC. This sequence encodes CASSVAGSGSIDNEQFF.

The chain recombines TRBV7-8 with TRBJ1-6; 7 bases align to TRBD1. V was pared by 5 bases and J by 7 bases, with 5 bases of the junction left unmatched. Germline-derived CDR1 and CDR2 are SGHVS and FQNEAQ. The CDR3 is 14 residues long. The CDR3 protein is CASSPWTGNSPLHF. CDR3 in DNA: TGTGCCAGCAGCCCATGGACAGGCAATTCACCCCTCCACTTT.

The chain combines TRBV5-6 with TRBJ2-1; 12 positions match TRBD2. Germline trimming cut 4 bases from V and 2 bases from J; bases unmatched to any gene: 4. The CDR3 is 16 residues long. CDR1 and CDR2 (germline): SGHDT, YYEEEE. The CDR3 spells CASSAWTSGAYNEQFF. The CDR3, as DNA: TGTGCCAGCAGCGCCTGGACTAGCGGGGCCTACAATGAGCAGTTCTTC.

This clone was counted only a few times. This sequence joins TRBV5-5 and TRBJ2-2; 12 nucleotides match TRBD2. V shed 4 bases and J 2 bases; nucleotides not matched to a gene: 9. The CDR3 covers 18 residues. The germline gives CDR1 SGHKS, CDR2 YYEKEE (reference sequence). The CDR3: CASSRTPGLAGNTGELFF. In DNA, the CDR3 is TGTGCCAGCAGCCGCACCCCGGGACTAGCGGGTAACACCGGGGAGCTGTTTTTT.

The chain uses TRBV7-6 and TRBJ2-7; 8 bases are a match to TRBD1. The CDR3 runs 16 residues. Germline lookup yields CDR1 SGHVS and CDR2 FNYEAQ. J lost 3 bases, V lost 6 bases, and 13 bases had no gene match. CDR3 sequence (DNA): TGTGCCAGCAGGTCCGCCCTGGGACAGGAAAACTACGAGCAGTACTTC. This codes for CASRSALGQENYEQYF.

The J gene is TRBJ1-2, the V gene TRBV5-6; 10 bases line up with TRBD1. CDR1 SGHDT and CDR2 YYEEEE come from the germline V gene. V gave up 4 bases and J gave up 4 bases; unmatched junction bases: 4. There are 14 residues in the CDR3. CDR3 in amino acids: CASSETGGAYGYTF. Here the CDR3 DNA reads TGTGCCAGCAGCGAGACAGGGGGCGCCTATGGCTACACCTTC.

The rearrangement joins TRBV7-2 to TRBJ2-5; no clear D. V lost 1 base to trimming and J lost 7 bases, with 4 bases between them. Germline lookup yields CDR1 SGHTA and CDR2 FQGNSA. The CDR3 is 11 amino acids. The CDR3 DNA reads TGTGCCAGCAGCTTAGAGGGGACCCAGTACTTC. It codes for CASSLEGTQYF.

The chain combines TRBV9 with TRBJ2-1; TRBD2 agrees at 10 bases. The CDR3 has 16 residues. Germline CDR1 reads SGDLS; CDR2 reads YYNGEE. The trim removed 3 bases at V and 3 bases at J, leaving 6 bases unmatched. The DNA of the CDR3 is TGTGCCAGCAGCGACCCGCTAGCGGGGGTCTACAATGAGCAGTTCTTC. Translating it yields CASSDPLAGVYNEQFF.

The chain employs TRBV7-3 and TRBJ2-7; D is possibly TRBD2 (6 bases). Germline V gene sequence: CDR1 SGHTA, CDR2 FQGTGA. V lost 0 bases and J lost 6, with 9 bases in between. The CDR3 sequence is 13 residues long. The CDR3 DNA reads TGTGCCAGCAGCTTAACGGAGGGAGTCGAGCAGTACTTC. It yields the protein CASSLTEGVEQYF.

This clone appeared once. V usage is TRBV5-6 and J usage is TRBJ1-2; TRBD1 is a possible D gene (6 bases). This CDR3 has 15 residues. CDR1 is SGHDT, CDR2 YYEEEE, per germline. V lost 1 base, J lost 6 bases, and 16 bases lay in between. The chain's CDR3 is CASSLRQGRLDGYTF. The DNA of the CDR3 is TGTGCCAGCAGCTTGAGGCAGGGGCGATTAGATGGCTACACCTTC.

The V gene is TRBV19, the J gene TRBJ2-2; 8 bases are a match to TRBD2. The CDR3 runs to 15 residues. Germline V gene lookup returns CDR1 LNHDA and CDR2 SQIVND (reference sequence). Germline trimming cut 1 base from V and 5 bases from J; bases unmatched to any gene: 3. The CDR3 coding sequence is TGTGCCAGTAGTATAGGCATAGCGGGAACCGGGGAGCTGTTTTTT. Encoded protein: CASSIGIAGTGELFF.

V gene TRBV28 combines with J gene TRBJ1-5; the match to TRBD1 covers 10 bases. Germline-derived CDR1 and CDR2 are MDHEN and SYDVKM. V lost 5 bases to trimming and J lost 8 bases; unmatched junction nucleotides: 9. This CDR3 region has 15 residues. This CDR3 is CASSDSGTGDKPQHF. The DNA of the CDR3 is TGTGCCAGCAGTGACTCCGGGACAGGGGATAAGCCCCAGCATTTT.

V usage is TRBV7-9 and J usage is TRBJ2-3, with D tentatively TRBD1 (6 bases). The germline V and J ends were trimmed by 5 bases and 1 base, with 13 bases remaining between them. Germline lookup yields CDR1 SEHNR and CDR2 FQNEAQ (reference sequence). The CDR3 is 15 amino acids. The DNA of the CDR3 is TGTGCCAGCAGCAGAGGACAGAGTGGCACAGATACGCAGTATTTT. Protein: CASSRGQSGTDTQYF. The full variable domain, completed using reference TRBV7-9 and TRBJ2-3, is DTGVSQNPRHKITKRGQNVTFRCDPISEHNRLYWYRQTLGQGPEFLTYFQNEAQLEKSRLLSDRFSAERPKGSFSTLEIQRTEQGDSAMYLCASSRGQSGTDTQYFGPGTRLTVL.

This clone was observed a few times. The rearrangement joins TRBV5-6 to TRBJ1-1, with a tentative D call TRBD1 (6 bases). Trimming removed 0 bases from V and 0 bases from J, with 9 bases in between. The CDR3 has 15 residues. Germline V gene data show CDR1 as SGHDT and CDR2 as YYEEEE. The CDR3 spells CASSLAGGMNTEAFF. The DNA for the CDR3 is TGTGCCAGCAGCTTGGCGGGGGGCATGAACACTGAAGCTTTCTTT.

V is TRBV12-5 and J is TRBJ1-1; the D is unclear. The germline V gene encodes CDR1 LGHNT and CDR2 FRNRAP. Between the trimmed V and J ends, which lost 7 bases and 5 bases, there was a span of 14 bases. The CDR3 spans 13 residues. The CDR3 DNA sequence: TGTGCTAGTGCCCCTTGGACCGGGACTGAAGCTTTCTTT. This codes for CASAPWTGTEAFF.

In this sample, this clone turned up a few times. The chain has TRBV7-9 and TRBJ1-1; perhaps TRBD1 as D (5 bases). Trimming pared 1 base from V and 10 bases from J, leaving 16 bases between. Germline V gives CDR1 SEHNR, CDR2 FQNEAQ (reference sequence). The CDR3 covers 14 residues. CDR3 nucleotides: TGTGCCAGCAGCTTAGTCCGGAGGGACTGGAGAGCTTTCTTT. Protein sequence: CASSLVRRDWRAFF.